The sequence of this T cell receptor (beta chain) was determined in a study of neurological immune-mediated disorders. The study, taken as a whole, reports: HTLV-1-associated myelopathy showed the most TCR clonal expansion; multiple sclerosis the least, below healthy controls. No expanded-clone CDR3 amino acid sequence recurred across subjects, suggesting private TCR-beta repertoires.

The cDNA was generated through 5'RACE incorporating 10-nucleotide random UMIs. TCRdb re-derived calls from the 5' RACE reads in MiXCR, one entry per CDR3 protein. The data hold over 20,000 distinct CDR3 sequences, with roughly 10% observed a single time. Regarding this clonotype: Antigen unknown.

The CDR3 is 18 residues long. Germline V gene data show CDR1 as KGHSH and CDR2 as LQKENI. Germline trimming cut 1 base from V and 4 bases from J; bases unmatched to any gene: 14. The sample comprised PBMCs. This chain joins TRBV18 and TRBJ1-2; 8 bases match TRBD1. The sequence was collected from a woman aged 55-70 years with HTLV-1-associated myelopathy (HAM/TSP). CDR3 coding DNA: TGTGCCAGCTCACCACTTTCCCTCGGGACAGGCCCCCTCTATGGCTACACCTTC. Translation gives CASSPLSLGTGPLYGYTF.